Below are 5 T cell receptor beta chains sequenced from a single sample in a study of blood T cells in healthy people across ages. Using a J-beta primer mix together with a sample-barcoded 5' primer, a second PCR was run for roughly 7 to 11 cycles. Each CDR3 protein gets one entry after TCRdb re-called the 5' RACE reads with MiXCR. The table shows about 930,000 distinct CDR3 sequences, with about 28% occurring only once. The same specimen was also included in a second study, on T cells of mothers and their children.

The sequencing input was blood. These receptors all stem from a woman aged 35 to 49 in good health.

This clonotype was recorded many times. This rearrangement joins TRBV24-1 to TRBJ2-7; D might be TRBD1 (6 bases). The V gene lost 3 bases and the J gene lost 3 bases, with 8 bases spanning the gap. CDR3 length: 13 amino acids. Germline CDR1 and CDR2: KGHDR and SFDVKD. DNA of the CDR3: TGTGCCACCAGTGATGTGGACAGCTACGAGCAGTACTTC. This codes for CATSDVDSYEQYF.

This clonotype was recorded many times. This sequence joins TRBV7-2 and TRBJ2-3; D not resolved. V lost 1 base and J 13 bases, leaving 18 bases between the germline ends. This CDR3 contains 14 residues. Germline CDR1 reads SGHTA; CDR2 reads FQGNSA. Here the CDR3 reads CASSLDPGLGREYF. The CDR3 nucleotides are TGTGCCAGCAGCTTAGACCCCGGGCTTGGAAGGGAGTATTTT.

This clonotype was counted a few times. It may be a read error: a sequence one base away is much more abundant. The genes are TRBV20-1 and TRBJ2-6, with D tentatively TRBD1 (5 bases). Looked up from germline, CDR1 is DFQATT and CDR2 is SNEGSKA (reference sequence). The CDR3 is 13 residues long. For the CDR3, the DNA is TGCAGTGCTTCAGACTCTGGGGCCAACGTCCCGACTTTC. Protein: CSASDSGANVPTF.

A remark on this clonotype: Possible read error: a much larger clone is one base away. The J gene is TRBJ2-6, the V gene TRBV25-1, with D perhaps matching TRBD2 (6 bases). Germline loops: CDR1 MGHDK, CDR2 SYGVNS. The CDR3 has 18 residues. CDR3 protein: CASGDGQLGRLRANVLTF. The CDR3 DNA is TGTGCCAGCGGTGATGGCCAGCTCGGGAGACTACGGGCCAACGTCCTGACTTTC.

This chain joins TRBV18 and TRBJ2-7; D is perhaps TRBD2 (6 bases). The length of the CDR3 is 15 residues. The germline V and J ends were trimmed by 4 bases and 3 bases, with 16 bases remaining between them. Germline lookup yields CDR1 KGHSH and CDR2 LQKENI. The CDR3 reads CASSLQPNGGYEQYF. CDR3 in DNA: TGTGCCAGCTCACTACAGCCTAACGGGGGCTACGAGCAGTACTTC.